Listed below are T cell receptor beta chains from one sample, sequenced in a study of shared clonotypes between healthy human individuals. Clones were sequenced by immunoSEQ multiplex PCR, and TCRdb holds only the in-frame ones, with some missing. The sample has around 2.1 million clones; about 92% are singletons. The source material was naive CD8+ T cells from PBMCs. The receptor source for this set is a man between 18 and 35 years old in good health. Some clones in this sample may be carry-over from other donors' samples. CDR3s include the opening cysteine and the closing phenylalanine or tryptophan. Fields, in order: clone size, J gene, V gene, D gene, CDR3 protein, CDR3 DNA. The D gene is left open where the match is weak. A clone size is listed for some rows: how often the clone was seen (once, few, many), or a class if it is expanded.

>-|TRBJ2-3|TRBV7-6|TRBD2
CASSLRLAGATDTQYF
TGTGCCAGCAGCTTAAGACTAGCGGGTGCCACAGATACGCAGTATTTT
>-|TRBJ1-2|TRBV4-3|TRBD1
CASSQELGRGYAGYTF
TGCGCCAGCAGCCAAGAACTTGGCAGGGGGTATGCTGGCTACACCTTC
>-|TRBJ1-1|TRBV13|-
CASHPSGWGTEAFF
TGTGCCAGCCACCCCTCGGGCTGGGGCACTGAAGCTTTCTTT
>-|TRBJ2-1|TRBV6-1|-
CASSEGGYLYNEQFF
TGTGCCAGCAGTGAAGGCGGCTACCTCTACAATGAGCAGTTCTTC
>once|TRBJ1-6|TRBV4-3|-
CASSHDYRSSYNSPLHF
TGCGCCAGCAGCCATGATTACAGGAGCTCCTATAATTCACCCCTCCACTTT
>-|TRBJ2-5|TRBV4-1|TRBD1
CASSQDDRTGPLQETQYF
TGCGCCAGCAGCCAAGATGACCGGACAGGGCCTCTCCAAGAGACCCAGTACTTC
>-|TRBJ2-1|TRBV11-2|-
CASSSLGVSSYNEQFF
TGTGCCAGCAGCTCTCTAGGGGTTTCTTCCTACAATGAGCAGTTCTTC
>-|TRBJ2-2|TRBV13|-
CASSATWGRMNTGELFF
TGTGCCAGCAGCGCGACGTGGGGAAGAATGAACACCGGGGAGCTGTTTTTT
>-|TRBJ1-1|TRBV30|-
CACRRNTEAFF
TGTGCCTGCAGGAGGAACACTGAAGCTTTCTTT
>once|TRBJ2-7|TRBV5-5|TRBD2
CASSFFLSSGPSYEQYF
TGTGCCAGCAGCTTCTTCCTCTCTAGCGGGCCCTCCTACGAGCAGTACTTC
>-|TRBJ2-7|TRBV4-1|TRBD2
CASSQTPGLAIFEQYF
TGCGCCAGCAGCCAAACCCCGGGACTAGCGATCTTCGAGCAGTACTTC
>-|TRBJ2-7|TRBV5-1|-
CASSFWSVSYEQYF
TGCGCCAGCAGCTTTTGGTCGGTTTCCTACGAGCAGTACTTC
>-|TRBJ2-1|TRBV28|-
CASSFETANNEQFF
TGTGCCAGCAGTTTTGAGACAGCTAACAATGAGCAGTTCTTC
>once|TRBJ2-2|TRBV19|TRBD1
CASSNRGRNTGELFF
TGTGCCAGTAGTAACAGGGGGCGGAACACCGGGGAGCTGTTTTTT
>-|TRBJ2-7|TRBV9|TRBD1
CASSVGGTGGNEQYF
TGTGCCAGCAGCGTAGGTGGGACAGGGGGAAATGAGCAGTACTTC
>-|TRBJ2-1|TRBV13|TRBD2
CASSAERGYNEQFF
TGTGCCAGCAGCGCGGAGCGGGGCTACAATGAGCAGTTCTTC
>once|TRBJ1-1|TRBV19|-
CASSTPGWGTEAFF
TGTGCCAGTAGTACCCCCGGGTGGGGGACTGAAGCTTTCTTT
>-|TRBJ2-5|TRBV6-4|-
CASSPSHGKETQYF
TGTGCCAGCAGCCCATCCCACGGAAAAGAGACCCAGTACTTC
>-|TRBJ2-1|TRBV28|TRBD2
CASSATGVTSGRANEQFF
TGTGCCAGCAGTGCCACAGGGGTGACTAGCGGGAGGGCTAATGAGCAGTTCTTC
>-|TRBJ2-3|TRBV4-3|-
CASSQDPAAAPDTQYF
TGCGCCAGCAGCCAAGATCCAGCGGCCGCCCCAGATACGCAGTATTTT
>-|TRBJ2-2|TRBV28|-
CASTRAENTGELFF
TGTGCCAGCACTCGGGCCGAGAACACCGGGGAGCTGTTTTTT
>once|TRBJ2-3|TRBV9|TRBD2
CASARSGRPDTQYF
TGTGCCAGCGCTCGTAGCGGGAGGCCAGATACGCAGTATTTT
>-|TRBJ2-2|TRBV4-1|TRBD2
CASSPSVAGVGTGELFF
TGCGCCAGCAGCCCCAGCGTAGCGGGAGTGGGCACCGGGGAGCTGTTTTTT
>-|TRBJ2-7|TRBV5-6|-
CASSRSYEQYF
TGTGCCAGCAGCCGGTCATACGAGCAGTACTTC
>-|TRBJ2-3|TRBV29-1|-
CSVTGDFSTDTQYF
TGCAGCGTTACCGGGGACTTCTCCACAGATACGCAGTATTTT
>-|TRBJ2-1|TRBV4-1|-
CASSQVFPSAGLNEQFF
TGCGCCAGCAGCCAGGTATTCCCGTCAGCGGGTCTCAATGAGCAGTTCTTC
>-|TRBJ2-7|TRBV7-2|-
CASSPGRRFVYEQYF
TGTGCCAGCAGCCCGGGACGAAGGTTTGTGTACGAGCAGTACTTC
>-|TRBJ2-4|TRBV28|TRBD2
CASSQRTSGLKNIQYF
TGTGCCAGCAGCCAAAGGACTAGCGGCCTGAAAAACATTCAGTACTTC
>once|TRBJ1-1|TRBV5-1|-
CASSLDRMGAFF
TGCGCCAGCAGCTTGGACAGGATGGGAGCTTTCTTT
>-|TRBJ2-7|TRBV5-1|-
CASSLVQSSYEQYF
TGCGCCAGCAGCTTGGTTCAGTCCTCCTACGAGCAGTACTTC
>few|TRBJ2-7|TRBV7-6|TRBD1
CASSLGDRIYEQYF
TGTGCCAGCAGCTTGGGGGACAGAATCTACGAGCAGTACTTC
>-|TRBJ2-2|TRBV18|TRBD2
CASSPIAGGPGELFF
TGTGCCAGCTCACCAATAGCGGGAGGACCCGGGGAGCTGTTTTTT
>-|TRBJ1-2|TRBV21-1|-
CASSKGSLGFNYGYTF
TGTGCCAGCAGCAAAGGGTCACTTGGTTTTAACTATGGCTACACCTTC